The rows below give T cell receptor beta chains drawn from one sample of a study of cytomegalovirus exposure and HLA in healthy donors. The table came from immunoSEQ multiplex PCR; TCRdb's copy has only in-frame clones and leaves some out. The data hold roughly 77,000 clones, with around a tenth observed a single time. Sequenced input: PBMCs. These receptors were taken from a man aged 55 to 70 in good health and CMV-seropositive. Both conserved end residues are part of each CDR3. Each record gives: V gene, J gene, CDR3 protein.

V: TRBV7-9
J: TRBJ1-3
CDR3: CASSLGAPDSGNTIYF

V: TRBV2
J: TRBJ2-6
CDR3: CASSAFLARSNTANVLTF

V: TRBV11-2
J: TRBJ2-5
CDR3: CASSLDRDSQETQYF

V: TRBV9
J: TRBJ1-1
CDR3: CASSPNLEGPNTEAFF

V: TRBV13
J: TRBJ1-2
CDR3: CASSLAQQGNYGYTF

V: TRBV6-4
J: TRBJ1-5
CDR3: CASSDSKGQPQHF

V: TRBV25-1
J: TRBJ1-5
CDR3: CASSDAGFGQPQHF

V: TRBV28
J: TRBJ2-7
CDR3: CASSPVLGQGPYEQYF

V: TRBV12-5
J: TRBJ2-1
CDR3: CASGLNPLRNEQFF

V: TRBV25-1
J: TRBJ1-2
CDR3: CASSDRVANYGYTF

V: TRBV11-1
J: TRBJ2-3
CDR3: CASSLEMGTDYSTDTQYF

V: TRBV27
J: TRBJ2-1
CDR3: CASSFRQGLRDNEQFF

V: TRBV19
J: TRBJ2-1
CDR3: CASGGAKKSDEQFF

V: TRBV10-3
J: TRBJ2-1
CDR3: CAISSTSGSGDEQFF

V: TRBV9
J: TRBJ1-6
CDR3: CASSLTEQGSPLHF

V: TRBV7-2
J: TRBJ2-3
CDR3: CASSLDASGRASTDTQYF

V: TRBV5-1
J: TRBJ2-7
CDR3: CASSLIAGTYEQYF

V: TRBV5-1
J: TRBJ1-4
CDR3: CASRPQGSNEKLFF

V: TRBV5-5
J: TRBJ2-5
CDR3: CASSSLTSGEGRETQYF

V: TRBV7-3
J: TRBJ2-5
CDR3: CASSEQGDVETQYF

V: TRBV2
J: TRBJ1-2
CDR3: CASRATGNYGYTF

V: TRBV5-6
J: TRBJ1-1
CDR3: CASSFGTGLNTEAFF

V: TRBV18
J: TRBJ2-2
CDR3: CASSPQSVTGELFF

V: TRBV6-1
J: TRBJ2-1
CDR3: CASHVERGSYNEQFF

V: TRBV4-1
J: TRBJ2-4
CDR3: CASSDRDRDDIQYF

V: TRBV7-7
J: TRBJ2-5
CDR3: CASSLNQDRETQYF

V: TRBV30
J: TRBJ1-2
CDR3: CAWAQVPRNYGYTF

V: TRBV28
J: TRBJ2-1
CDR3: CASSPFREGNEQFF

V: TRBV30
J: TRBJ1-1
CDR3: CAWSGQGFGTEAFF

V: TRBV5-1
J: TRBJ2-5
CDR3: CASSLELPQETQYF

V: TRBV28
J: TRBJ2-7
CDR3: CASSIQGGGSYEQYF

V: TRBV2
J: TRBJ2-2
CDR3: CASRSGRTGELFF

V: TRBV28
J: TRBJ2-1
CDR3: CASGNQRTGGIDEQFF

V: TRBV14
J: TRBJ2-7
CDR3: CASSHPRTGASYEQYF

V: TRBV6-5
J: TRBJ1-4
CDR3: CASSYGAGEKLFF

V: TRBV5-1
J: TRBJ1-6
CDR3: CASSSGGLDSPLHF

V: TRBV27
J: TRBJ1-1
CDR3: CASKSGGGFEAFF

V: TRBV5-1
J: TRBJ1-2
CDR3: CASSLVPAAGAEGYTF

V: TRBV18
J: TRBJ2-1
CDR3: CASSPGVAGNEQFF

V: TRBV5-1
J: TRBJ2-1
CDR3: CASSLGESSYNEQFF